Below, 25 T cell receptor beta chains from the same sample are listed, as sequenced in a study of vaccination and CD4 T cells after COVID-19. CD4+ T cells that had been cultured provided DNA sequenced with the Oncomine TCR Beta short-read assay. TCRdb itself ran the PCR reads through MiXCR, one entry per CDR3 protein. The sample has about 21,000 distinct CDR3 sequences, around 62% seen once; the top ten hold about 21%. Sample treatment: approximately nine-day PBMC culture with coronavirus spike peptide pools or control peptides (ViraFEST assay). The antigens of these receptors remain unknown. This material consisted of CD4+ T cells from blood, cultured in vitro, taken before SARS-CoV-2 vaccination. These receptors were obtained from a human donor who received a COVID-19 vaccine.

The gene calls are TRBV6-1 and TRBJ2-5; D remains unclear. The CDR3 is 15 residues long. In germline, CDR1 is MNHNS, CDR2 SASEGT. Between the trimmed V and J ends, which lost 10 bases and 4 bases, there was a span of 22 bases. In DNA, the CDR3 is TGTGCCACCGGATGGCTAGGCTCGGTTGTAGAGACCCAGTACTTC. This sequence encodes CATGWLGSVVETQYF.

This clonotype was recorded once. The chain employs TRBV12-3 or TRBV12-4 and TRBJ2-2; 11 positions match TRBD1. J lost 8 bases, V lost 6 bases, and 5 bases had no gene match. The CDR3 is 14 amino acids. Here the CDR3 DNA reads TGTGCCAGCAGACTGGACAGGGGGCATGGGGAGCTGTTTTTT. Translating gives CASRLDRGHGELFF.

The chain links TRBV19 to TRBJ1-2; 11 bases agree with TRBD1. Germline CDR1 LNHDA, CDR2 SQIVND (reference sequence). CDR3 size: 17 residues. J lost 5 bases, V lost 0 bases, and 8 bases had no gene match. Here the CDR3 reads CASSIDRTGGSIYGYTF. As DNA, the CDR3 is TGTGCCAGTAGTATAGACCGGACAGGGGGCTCTATATATGGCTACACCTTC. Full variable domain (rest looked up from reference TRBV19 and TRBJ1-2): DGGITQSPKYLFRKEGQNVTLSCEQNLNHDAMYWYRQDPGQGLRLIYYSQIVNDFQKGDIAEGYSVSREKKESFPLTVTSAQKNPTAFYLCASSIDRTGGSIYGYTFGSGTRLTVV.

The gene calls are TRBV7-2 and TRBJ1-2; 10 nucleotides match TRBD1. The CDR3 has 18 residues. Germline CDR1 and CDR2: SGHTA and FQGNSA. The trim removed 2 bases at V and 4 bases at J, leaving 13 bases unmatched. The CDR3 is CASSLQSVRQGAGYGYTF. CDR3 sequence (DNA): TGTGCCAGCAGCTTACAAAGCGTTAGACAGGGGGCGGGCTATGGCTACACCTTC.

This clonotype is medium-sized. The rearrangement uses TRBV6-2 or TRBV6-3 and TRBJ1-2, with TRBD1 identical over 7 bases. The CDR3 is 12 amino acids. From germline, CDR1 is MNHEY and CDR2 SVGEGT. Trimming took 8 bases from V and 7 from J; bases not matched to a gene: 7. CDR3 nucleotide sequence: TGTGCCAGCGACCCAGGGGGTAGTGGCTACACCTTC. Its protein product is CASDPGGSGYTF.

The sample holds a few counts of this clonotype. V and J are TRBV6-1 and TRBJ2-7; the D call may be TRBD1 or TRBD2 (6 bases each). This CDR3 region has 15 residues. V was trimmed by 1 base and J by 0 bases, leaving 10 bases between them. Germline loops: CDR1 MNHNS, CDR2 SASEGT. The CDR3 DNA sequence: TGTGCCAGCAGTGAAGTTTGGGGGGCCTCCTACGAGCAGTACTTC. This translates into CASSEVWGASYEQYF.

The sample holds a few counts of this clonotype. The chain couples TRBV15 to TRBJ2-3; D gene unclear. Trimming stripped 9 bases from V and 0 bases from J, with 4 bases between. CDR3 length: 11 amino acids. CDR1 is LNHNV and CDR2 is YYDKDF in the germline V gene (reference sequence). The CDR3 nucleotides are TGTGCCACTGGTAGCACAGATACGCAGTATTTT. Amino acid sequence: CATGSTDTQYF.

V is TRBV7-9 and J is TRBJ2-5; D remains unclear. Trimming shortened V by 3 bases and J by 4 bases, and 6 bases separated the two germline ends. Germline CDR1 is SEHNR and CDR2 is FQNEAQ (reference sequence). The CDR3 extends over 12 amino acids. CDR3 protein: CASSLRRETQYF. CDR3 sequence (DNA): TGTGCCAGCAGCTTGCGGCGAGAGACCCAGTACTTC. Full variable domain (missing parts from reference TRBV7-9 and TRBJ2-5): DTGVSQNPRHKITKRGQNVTFRCDPISEHNRLYWYRQTLGQGPEFLTYFQNEAQLEKSRLLSDRFSAERPKGSFSTLEIQRTEQGDSAMYLCASSLRRETQYFGPGTRLLVL.

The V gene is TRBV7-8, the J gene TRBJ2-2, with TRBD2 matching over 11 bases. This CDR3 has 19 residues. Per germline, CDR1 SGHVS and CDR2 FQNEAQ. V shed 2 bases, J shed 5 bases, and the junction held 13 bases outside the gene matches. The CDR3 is CASSLKTSGVGYGTGELFF. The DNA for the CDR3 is TGTGCCAGCAGCTTAAAGACTAGCGGGGTTGGTTACGGGACCGGGGAGCTGTTTTTT. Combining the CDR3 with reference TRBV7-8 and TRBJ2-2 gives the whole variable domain GAGVSQSPRYKVAKRGQDVALRCDPISGHVSLFWYQQALGQGPEFLTYFQNEAQLDKSGLPSDRFFAERPEGSVSTLKIQRTQQEDSAVYLCASSLKTSGVGYGTGELFFGEGSRLTVL.

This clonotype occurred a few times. Here the CDR3 reads CATSDYRGNEQFF. The CDR3 coding sequence is TGTGCCACCAGTGATTACAGGGGCAATGAGCAGTTCTTC. This chain joins TRBV24-1 and TRBJ2-1; 7 nucleotides match TRBD1. The germline V gene has CDR1 KGHDR and CDR2 SFDVKD. The CDR3 runs 13 residues. The V segment lost 2 bases and the J segment 6 bases; nucleotides outside the gene matches: 0.

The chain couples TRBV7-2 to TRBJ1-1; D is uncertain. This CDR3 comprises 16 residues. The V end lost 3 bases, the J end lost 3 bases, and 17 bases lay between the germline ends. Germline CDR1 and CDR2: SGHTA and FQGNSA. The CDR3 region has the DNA TGTACCAGCAGCTTCCTGGGTGGGTGGGAGGACACTGAAGCTTTCTTT. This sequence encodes CTSSFLGGWEDTEAFF.

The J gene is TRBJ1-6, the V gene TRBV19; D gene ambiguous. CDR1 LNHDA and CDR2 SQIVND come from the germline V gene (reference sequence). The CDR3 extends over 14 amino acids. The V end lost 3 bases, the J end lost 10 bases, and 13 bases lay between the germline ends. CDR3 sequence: CASSIGRRYSPLHF. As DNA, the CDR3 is TGTGCCAGTAGTATTGGTAGGCGCTACTCACCCCTCCACTTT.

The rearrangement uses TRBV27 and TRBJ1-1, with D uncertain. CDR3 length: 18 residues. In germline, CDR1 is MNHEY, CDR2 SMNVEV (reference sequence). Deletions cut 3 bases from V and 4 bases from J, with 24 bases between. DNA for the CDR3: TGTGCCAGCAGTTTTTATCGGGAAGGTAGGCGTGCGGGCACTGAAGCTTTCTTT. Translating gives CASSFYREGRRAGTEAFF.

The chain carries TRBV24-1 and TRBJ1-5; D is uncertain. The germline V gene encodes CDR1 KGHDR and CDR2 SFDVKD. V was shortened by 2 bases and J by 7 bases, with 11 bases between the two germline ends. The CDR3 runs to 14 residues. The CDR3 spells CATSDYGVRQPQHF. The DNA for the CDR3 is TGTGCCACCAGTGATTACGGAGTCAGGCAGCCCCAGCATTTT.

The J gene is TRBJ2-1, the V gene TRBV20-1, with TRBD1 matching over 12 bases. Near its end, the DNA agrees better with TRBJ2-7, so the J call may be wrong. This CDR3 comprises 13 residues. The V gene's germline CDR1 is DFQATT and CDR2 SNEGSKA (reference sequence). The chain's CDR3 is CSAGTGGPYEQYF. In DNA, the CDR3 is TGCAGCGCCGGGACAGGGGGCCCCTACGAGCAGTACTTC.

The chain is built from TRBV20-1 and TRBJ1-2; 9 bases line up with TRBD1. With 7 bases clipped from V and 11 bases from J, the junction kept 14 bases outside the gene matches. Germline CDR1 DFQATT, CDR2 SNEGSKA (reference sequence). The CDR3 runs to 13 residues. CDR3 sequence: CSGEPGTGTIYTF. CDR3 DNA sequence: TGCAGTGGGGAACCCGGGACAGGGACTATATACACCTTC.

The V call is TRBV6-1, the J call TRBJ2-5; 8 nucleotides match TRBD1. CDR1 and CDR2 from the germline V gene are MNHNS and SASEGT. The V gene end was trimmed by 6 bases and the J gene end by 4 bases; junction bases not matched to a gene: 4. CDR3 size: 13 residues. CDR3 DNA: TGTGCCAGCAGGGACAGGGTTGGAGAGACCCAGTACTTC. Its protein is CASRDRVGETQYF.

The CDR3, as DNA: TGCAGTGCTAGAGCGCCGGGGGGGAGTTACAATGAGCAGTTCTTC. This codes for CSARAPGGSYNEQFF. V gene TRBV20-1 combines with J gene TRBJ2-1; TRBD2 aligns across 8 bases. CDR3 length: 15 residues. J lost 4 bases, V lost 1 base, and 6 bases had no gene match. Germline V CDR1 and CDR2: DFQATT, SNEGSKA (reference sequence).

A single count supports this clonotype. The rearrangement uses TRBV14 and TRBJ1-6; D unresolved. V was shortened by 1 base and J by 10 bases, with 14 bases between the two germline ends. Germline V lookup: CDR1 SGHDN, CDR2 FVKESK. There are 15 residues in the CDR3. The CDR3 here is CASSQGYSGNSPLHF. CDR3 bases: TGTGCCAGCAGCCAAGGGTACTCCGGCAACTCACCCCTCCACTTT.

The CDR3 nucleotides read TGTGCCAGCAGTAGGGACAGCTCCTACGAGCAGTACTTC. Protein sequence: CASSRDSSYEQYF. The genes are TRBV2 and TRBJ2-7; 7 bases align to TRBD1. The CDR3 is made up of 13 amino acids. The germline gives CDR1 SNHLY, CDR2 FYNNEI. V shed 5 bases and J 0 bases; nucleotides not matched to a gene: 1.

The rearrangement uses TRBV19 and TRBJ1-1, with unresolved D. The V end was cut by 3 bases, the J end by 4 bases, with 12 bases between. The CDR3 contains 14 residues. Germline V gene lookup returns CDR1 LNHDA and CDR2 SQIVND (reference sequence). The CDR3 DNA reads TGTGCCAGTAGTATTGATCCGGGCATCACTGAAGCTTTCTTT. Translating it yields CASSIDPGITEAFF.

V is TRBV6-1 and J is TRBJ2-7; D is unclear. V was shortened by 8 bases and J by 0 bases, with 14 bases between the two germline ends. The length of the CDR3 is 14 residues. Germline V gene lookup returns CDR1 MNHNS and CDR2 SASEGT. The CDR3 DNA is TGTGCCAGCGGTCGTGATTCGAGCTCCTACGAGCAGTACTTC. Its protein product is CASGRDSSSYEQYF.

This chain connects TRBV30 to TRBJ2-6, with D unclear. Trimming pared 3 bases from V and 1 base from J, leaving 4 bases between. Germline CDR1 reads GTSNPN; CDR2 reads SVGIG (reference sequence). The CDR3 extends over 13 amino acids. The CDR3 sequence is CAWRLSGANVLTF. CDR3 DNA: TGTGCCTGGAGACTATCTGGGGCCAACGTCCTGACTTTC.

The CDR3, as DNA: TGCAGTTCCCAAAGTAGCGGGGGGTCCCTTGAGACGCAGTATTTT. Translating gives CSSQSSGGSLETQYF. The gene calls are TRBV20-1 and TRBJ2-3; TRBD2 matches 10 bases. The CDR3 is 15 residues long. Losses at the gene ends were 8 bases for V and 9 bases for J; bases not matched to a gene: 17. Germline V CDR1 and CDR2: DFQATT, SNEGSKA (reference sequence).

The chain's CDR3 is CASSSMLDHQETQYF. The CDR3 bases are TGTGCCAGCAGCTCTATGTTGGACCACCAAGAGACCCAGTACTTC. This rearrangement joins TRBV6-2 or TRBV6-3 to TRBJ2-5; D remains unclear. The CDR3 has 15 amino acids. Germline values: CDR1 MNHEY, CDR2 SVGEGT. Trimming took off 6 bases at V and 0 bases at J, with 14 bases between the two ends.